This TCR beta chain was found in a study of CD8 T cells in ankylosing spondylitis. The CDR3 spans 16 residues. Germline assignment: CDR1 MDHEN and CDR2 SYDVKM. Deletions cut 5 bases from V and 2 bases from J, with 18 bases between. TCRdb re-analysed the 5' RACE reads in MiXCR, keeping a single row per CDR3 protein. The sample holds nearly 25,000 distinct CDR3 sequences, less than 20% seen once. Study-level findings and limits: Disease-associated clones were reportedly significantly overrepresented in matched ankylosing spondylitis synovial fluid.

To note about this clonotype: The antigen is unknown.

What was sequenced was blood. This chain connects TRBV28 to TRBJ1-1; TRBD1 might be the D (6 bases). The receptor was isolated from a male donor with ankylosing spondylitis or in good health (not recorded which). The CDR3 reads CASSTGLQGINTEAFF. In nucleotides, the CDR3 is TGTGCCAGCAGTACAGGACTTCAGGGGATAAACACTGAAGCTTTCTTT.